Included here is one TCR beta chain sequence, with context. The treatment was: preoperative locoregional IRX-2 cytokine immunotherapy. The repertoire was sequenced with immunoSEQ multiplex PCR; TCRdb's copy has only in-frame clones and lacks some. The sample yields around 25,000 clones, more than 65% seen once. This record comes from a study of preoperative IRX-2 immunotherapy in early breast cancer. V was trimmed by 2 bases and J by 5 bases, leaving 10 bases between them. The CDR3 is made up of 14 amino acids. Per germline, CDR1 MNHGY and CDR2 SAAAGT. The sample was lymph node tissue, taken before IRX-2 immunotherapy. The chain employs TRBV6-8 and TRBJ1-5; D may be TRBD1 (6 bases). This TCR derives from a human donor with breast cancer. In DNA form, the CDR3 reads TGTGCCAGCAGTTACACAGGGTCGGATCAGCCCCAGCATTTT. It codes for CASSYTGSDQPQHF.